This is a list of T cell receptor beta chains from one sample in a study of T cell responses to AZD1222 COVID-19 vaccine. Profiling relied on immunoSEQ multiplex PCR, and the TCRdb table lists in-frame clones only, not all of them. Of some 150,000 clones in the sample, approximately 88% were seen once. Material: peripheral blood, obtained on day 0 of MenACWY control vaccination. These receptors were collected from an adult in good health. Each CDR3 is given with its conserved first and last residue. D genes are given only for firm matches. A clone size is listed for some rows: how often the clone was seen (once, few, many), or a class if it is expanded.

V gene	clone size	J gene	D gene	CDR3 DNA	CDR3 protein
TRBV7-9	-	TRBJ1-6	-	TGTGCCAGCAGCTTGGAGGTCGGTTCACCCCTCCACTTT	CASSLEVGSPLHF
TRBV30	-	TRBJ2-7	-	TGTGCCTGGAGTGACCAGGGGACCTACGAGCAGTACTTC	CAWSDQGTYEQYF
TRBV20-1	-	TRBJ1-1	-	TGCAGTGCGAGCGAAGGGACAGAAGCTTTCTTT	CSASEGTEAFF
TRBV19	-	TRBJ2-2	TRBD1	TGTGCCAGTAGCCTCCGGACAGGGGGCTTAAAAACCGGGGAGCTGTTTTTT	CASSLRTGGLKTGELFF
TRBV6-2/TRBV6-3	-	TRBJ1-1	-	TGTGCCAGCAGCCGTACGGGGATGAACACTGAAGCTTTCTTT	CASSRTGMNTEAFF
TRBV6-5	-	TRBJ1-1	-	TGTGCCAGCAACAAGGGCGGTGTGAACACTGAAGCTTTCTTT	CASNKGGVNTEAFF
TRBV13	-	TRBJ2-7	-	TGTGCCAGCAGCTTAAGGTTTCCCGCCGTGGGCTACGAGCAGTACTTC	CASSLRFPAVGYEQYF
TRBV6-2/TRBV6-3	-	TRBJ2-1	TRBD2	TGTGCCAGCAGTTACTGGGTAGCGGGGGGGAATGAGCAGTTCTTC	CASSYWVAGGNEQFF
TRBV3-1/TRBV3-2	-	TRBJ2-1	-	TGTGCCAGCAGCCCCGGGGGAGGCGCAAGAAATGAGCAGTTCTTC	CASSPGGGARNEQFF
TRBV6-5	-	TRBJ1-5	-	TGTGCCAGCAGTTACTCGGACCCTGGTTCGCCCCAGCATTTT	CASSYSDPGSPQHF
TRBV7-7	-	TRBJ1-3	-	TGTGCTAGCAGCTCGGAGGGGTTGGGAAACACCATATATTTT	CASSSEGLGNTIYF
TRBV7-6	-	TRBJ1-3	-	TGTGCCAGCAGCCGGGCGGACACCATATATTTT	CASSRADTIYF
TRBV5-4	-	TRBJ2-2	TRBD1	TGTGCCAGCAGACCCACCGGGACAGTGAACACCGGGGAGCTGTTTTTT	CASRPTGTVNTGELFF
TRBV5-1	-	TRBJ1-2	-	TGCGCCAGCAGTTTGTTCCCTGAAAGTAGCCTCTACACCTTC	CASSLFPESSLYTF
TRBV30	-	TRBJ1-4	-	TGTGCCTGGAGTGCGGACGGGACAATTGGTGAAAAACTGTTTTTT	CAWSADGTIGEKLFF
TRBV7-6	-	TRBJ2-2	TRBD2	TGTGCCAGCAGCCGAACAAGCGGGAGGGAGGGCACCGGGGAGCTGTTTTTT	CASSRTSGREGTGELFF
TRBV30	-	TRBJ1-1	TRBD1	TGTGCCTGGAAGGGGACAGCCTCGACTGAAGCTTTCTTT	CAWKGTASTEAFF
TRBV11-2	-	TRBJ2-7	-	TGTGCCAGCAGCACCGGTCCAGGGGTAGGATCCTACGAGCAGTACTTC	CASSTGPGVGSYEQYF
TRBV7-2	-	TRBJ2-5	-	TGTGCCAGCAGCTTAGTCCAGGGGCGGGAGACCCAGTACTTC	CASSLVQGRETQYF
TRBV20-1	-	TRBJ2-3	-	TGCAGTGGCGGGAGCACAGATACGCAGTATTTT	CSGGSTDTQYF
TRBV7-3	once	TRBJ1-3	-	TGTGCCAGCAGCCTCCGAGGTGGAAACACCATATATTTT	CASSLRGGNTIYF
TRBV11-2	few	TRBJ2-5	TRBD2	TGTGCCAGCAGCTTAGGGTTAGCGGGGTTCCAAGAGACCCAGTACTTC	CASSLGLAGFQETQYF
TRBV30	-	TRBJ2-2	-	TGTGCCTGGAGTGTATTTGGGGGTAACACCGGGGAGCTGTTTTTT	CAWSVFGGNTGELFF